Below are 31 T cell receptor beta chains sequenced from a single sample in a study of T cells in Graves' hyperthyroidism and ophthalmopathy (dated by TCRdb to the late 2010s). Libraries were constructed by multiplex PCR. Reads for this sample came from an Illumina HiSeq 2000. TCR beta CDR3 regions were amplified from RNA transcripts. For the first round of RT-PCR on the TCR CDR3, the HTBI primer set was used together with the Qiagen OneStep RT-PCR kit. TCRdb took the public reads, trimmed them with fastp at Q25, ran MiXCR for clone calling and kept in-frame beta chains. Every entry covers one CDR3 protein and lists the most common genes and DNA from its rows. Recorded for this sample are about 400,000 distinct CDR3 sequences; roughly 15% of them occurred a single time. About 20% of the sample is in the top ten clones. Input material: blood. These receptors were obtained from a woman aged 60-70 years with Graves' ophthalmopathy.

The V call is TRBV27, the J call TRBJ1-5; TRBD1 matches at 10 bases. This CDR3 has 15 amino acids. The V and J ends lost 3 bases and 6 bases, in that order; junction bases with no gene match: 5. Germline V gene lookup returns CDR1 MNHEY and CDR2 SMNVEV (reference sequence). The CDR3 DNA reads TGTGCCAGCAGTTTGAGGGGACAGGGGATTCAGCCCCAGCATTTT. It encodes CASSLRGQGIQPQHF.

This clonotype occurred many times. J is TRBJ1-4 and V is TRBV30, with 9 bases fitting TRBD1. The CDR3 extends over 13 amino acids. The trim removed 3 bases at V and 7 bases at J, leaving 3 bases unmatched. Germline values: CDR1 GTSNPN, CDR2 SVGIG (reference sequence). CDR3 protein: CAWSTGGVEKLFF. The CDR3 DNA reads as TGTGCCTGGAGCACAGGGGGCGTTGAAAAACTGTTTTTT.

This clonotype was seen many times. The chain carries TRBV7-8 and TRBJ2-6, with TRBD2 matching 7 bases. The CDR3 loop spans 18 amino acids. With 5 bases clipped from V and 0 bases from J, the junction kept 10 bases outside the gene matches. The V gene's germline CDR1 is SGHVS and CDR2 FQNEAQ. The CDR3 DNA reads as TGTGCCAGCAGCAGGGGCAGAGGCGGGAGCTCTGGGGCCAACGTCCTGACTTTC. Amino acid sequence: CASSRGRGGSSGANVLTF.

V gene TRBV5-1 combines with J gene TRBJ2-7; no firm D call. V dropped 5 bases and J dropped 7 bases, with 13 bases sitting between them. The CDR3 sequence is 12 residues long. The germline CDR1 and CDR2 sequences are SGHRS and YFSETQ. The CDR3 loop is CASSRTSEEQYF. The CDR3 region has the DNA TGCGCCAGCAGTCGGACCTCGGAAGAGCAGTACTTC.

To note about this clonotype: This sequence may be a read error, since a much larger clone differs from it by one base. The V gene is TRBV7-2, the J gene TRBJ2-7, with TRBD2 identical over 13 bases. The CDR3 covers 15 residues. Germline lookup yields CDR1 SGHTA and CDR2 FQGNSA. V was pared by 2 bases and J by 6 bases, with 4 bases of the junction left unmatched. CDR3 in amino acids: CASSLKGLAGFEQYF. CDR3 DNA sequence: TGTGCCAGCAGCTTAAAGGGACTAGCGGGATTCGAGCAGTACTTC.

This clonotype was recorded a few times. This chain connects TRBV5-1 to TRBJ2-5; 12 bases fit TRBD2. Germline-derived CDR1 and CDR2 are SGHRS and YFSETQ. The junction had 4 bases not matched to a gene; V was cut back by 0 bases and J by 4 bases. This CDR3 is built from 16 residues. The CDR3 sequence is CASSLALAGGRETQYF. The CDR3 DNA reads as TGCGCCAGCAGCTTGGCCCTAGCGGGAGGGCGAGAGACCCAGTACTTC.

This clonotype showed up many times. This sequence joins TRBV5-1 and TRBJ1-1, with 7 bases fitting TRBD1. The CDR3 is made up of 16 amino acids. After removal of 4 bases from V and 1 base from J, the junction contained 10 bases not matched to a gene. CDR1 and CDR2 (germline): SGHRS, YFSETQ. CDR3 DNA sequence: TGCGCCAGCAGCCGGGACCTAGGGACAGCGAACACTGAAGCTTTCTTT. Its protein is CASSRDLGTANTEAFF.

This clonotype was detected many times. The chain recombines TRBV18 with TRBJ1-1; D may be TRBD1 (5 bases). Germline V gives CDR1 KGHSH, CDR2 LQKENI. V was trimmed by 2 bases and J by 9 bases, leaving 16 bases between them. CDR3 length equals 14 residues. The CDR3 DNA sequence: TGTGCCAGCTCACCAGGGGGGGATAGTGACAAAGCTTTCTTT. Amino acid sequence: CASSPGGDSDKAFF.

The chain employs TRBV11-2 and TRBJ2-1, with 15 bases identical to TRBD2. The CDR3 contains 18 residues. J lost 0 bases, V lost 3 bases, and 3 bases had no gene match. The germline gives CDR1 SGHAT, CDR2 FQNNGV. The CDR3 sequence: CASSLGLAGGLSYNEQFF. CDR3 coding DNA: TGTGCCAGCAGCTTGGGACTAGCGGGAGGTCTCTCCTACAATGAGCAGTTCTTC. Using reference TRBV11-2 and TRBJ2-1 for the parts outside the CDR3, the full variable domain is EAGVAQSPRYKIIEKRQSVAFWCNPISGHATLYWYQQILGQGPKLLIQFQNNGVVDDSQLPKDRFSAERLKGVDSTLKIQPAKLEDSAVYLCASSLGLAGGLSYNEQFFGPGTRLTVL.

In its sample, this clonotype was seen a few times. J is TRBJ2-7 and V is TRBV6-1; TRBD1 or TRBD2 may be the D gene (6 bases each). This CDR3 is 13 amino acids long. With 6 bases removed from V and 3 bases from J, the gap between germline ends came to 12 bases. Germline lookup yields CDR1 MNHNS and CDR2 SASEGT. CDR3 protein: CASREGVLYEQYF. CDR3 DNA sequence: TGTGCCAGCAGGGAGGGGGTGCTCTACGAGCAGTACTTC.

This clonotype was counted many times. V and J are TRBV6-5 and TRBJ1-2, with D perhaps TRBD1 (5 bases). V lost 2 bases to trimming and J lost 2 bases, with 9 bases between them. This CDR3 contains 14 residues. Germline V lookup: CDR1 MNHEY, CDR2 SVGAGI. The CDR3 DNA sequence: TGTGCCAGCAGTTACAACGGGGGGAACTATGGCTACACCTTC. It codes for CASSYNGGNYGYTF.

This clonotype has just a few counts. The chain joins TRBV14 to TRBJ1-1; D ambiguous. Per the germline V gene, CDR1 is SGHDN and CDR2 is FVKESK. The V end was cut by 0 bases, the J end by 1 base, with 6 bases between. This CDR3 is built from 14 residues. The DNA of the CDR3 is TGTGCCAGCAGCCAAGAGGCGGCGAACACTGAAGCTTTCTTT. Its protein is CASSQEAANTEAFF.

At least ten counts were recorded for this clonotype. This chain links TRBV20-1 with TRBJ2-7; D might be TRBD1 (6 bases). The CDR3 is 11 residues long. Germline V CDR1 and CDR2: DFQATT, SNEGSKA (reference sequence). Trimming shortened V by 7 bases and J by 2 bases, and 9 bases separated the two germline ends. This CDR3 is CSGQATYEQYF. In nucleotides, the CDR3 is TGCAGTGGACAGGCGACCTACGAGCAGTACTTC.

In this sample, this clonotype turned up a few times. The V and J genes are TRBV10-3 and TRBJ2-3; D not resolved. The CDR3 contains 12 residues. CDR1 and CDR2 (germline): ENHRY, SYGVKD. V lost 4 bases, J lost 4 bases, and 6 bases lay in between. CDR3 sequence: CAISAGPDTQYF. The CDR3 DNA follows: TGTGCCATCAGTGCAGGACCAGATACGCAGTATTTT.

This clonotype was detected ten times or more. This sequence joins TRBV7-3 and TRBJ2-7; TRBD1 matches at 8 bases. The trim removed 4 bases at V and 7 bases at J, leaving 6 bases unmatched. Germline V lookup: CDR1 SGHTA, CDR2 FQGTGA. This CDR3 is 13 amino acids long. CDR3 nucleotide sequence: TGTGCCAGCAGCTCAGGGGGCGTCGGGGAGCAGTACTTC. It translates to CASSSGGVGEQYF.

This clonotype has only a few counts. The chain carries TRBV20-1 and TRBJ2-3, with TRBD2 matching over 13 bases. This CDR3 has 18 amino acids. V was clipped by 3 bases and J by 0 bases; unmatched bases: 9. Per germline, CDR1 DFQATT and CDR2 SNEGSKA (reference sequence). CDR3 residues: CSARGGGTSGASTDTQYF. The CDR3 DNA follows: TGCAGTGCTAGGGGGGGTGGGACTAGCGGGGCTAGCACAGATACGCAGTATTTT.

V is TRBV10-3 and J is TRBJ1-1; maybe TRBD1 (6 bases). V lost 10 bases and J 5 bases, leaving 17 bases between the germline ends. Germline V gives CDR1 ENHRY, CDR2 SYGVKD. This CDR3 region has 13 residues. Here the CDR3 DNA reads TGTGCCAGCCTCGCTGGGGGCAGTACTGAAGCTTTCTTT. This sequence encodes CASLAGGSTEAFF.

This clonotype occurred many times. V and J are TRBV7-9 and TRBJ2-7; maybe TRBD2 (5 bases). Trimming took off 1 base at V and 5 bases at J, with 15 bases between the two ends. Germline V lookup: CDR1 SEHNR, CDR2 FQNEAQ (reference sequence). The CDR3 runs to 15 residues. The CDR3 bases are TGTGCCAGCAGCTTAGAGTGGACCCCCGGGGACGAGCAGTACTTC. It is translated as CASSLEWTPGDEQYF.

The chain uses TRBV10-2 and TRBJ2-3; D might be TRBD1 (6 bases). This CDR3 is built from 16 residues. Trimming removed 2 bases at V and 1 base at J, with 13 bases between. CDR1 is WSHSY, CDR2 SAAADI, per germline. The CDR3 DNA sequence: TGCGCCAGCAGTGAGAGGACAGTCCAGGGCACAGATACGCAGTATTTT. The encoded protein is CASSERTVQGTDTQYF.

The rearrangement links TRBV5-1 to TRBJ1-3, with D perhaps TRBD1 (6 bases). The CDR3 length is 14 residues. The V gene lost 3 bases and the J gene lost 4 bases, with 11 bases spanning the gap. Germline CDR1 and CDR2: SGHRS and YFSETQ. Here the CDR3 DNA reads TGCGCCAGCAGCTCGGGTGGGACAGGAAACACCATATATTTT. Amino acid sequence: CASSSGGTGNTIYF.

This clonotype was detected ten times or more. This chain joins TRBV7-2 and TRBJ2-5; TRBD1 might be the D (5 bases). The germline V gene encodes CDR1 SGHTA and CDR2 FQGNSA. CDR3 length: 14 amino acids. V lost 2 bases, J lost 4 bases, and 11 bases lay in between. CDR3: CASSLLGPGETQYF. In DNA, the CDR3 is TGTGCCAGCAGCTTATTGGGGCCAGGAGAGACCCAGTACTTC.

This clonotype came up many times. This chain uses TRBV2 with TRBJ1-6; TRBD1 might be the D (6 bases). CDR1 is SNHLY and CDR2 is FYNNEI in the germline V gene. This CDR3 spans 14 amino acids. Trimming took off 7 bases at V and 5 bases at J, with 12 bases between the two ends. CDR3 sequence: CASTPGTHNSPLHF. The CDR3 DNA follows: TGTGCCAGCACCCCCGGGACACATAATTCACCCCTCCACTTT.

Only a few counts were recorded for this clonotype. Germline is not matched at one junction end, which may reflect a read error. This chain links TRBV2 with TRBJ2-1; D tentatively reads TRBD1 or TRBD2 (5 bases each). The CDR3 contains 14 residues. Germline CDR1 SNHLY, CDR2 FYNNEI. The CDR3 loop reads CVSMGDVSYNEQFF. The CDR3 bases are TGTGTCAGCATGGGGGACGTTAGCTACAATGAGCAGTTCTTC.

This CDR3 reads CATRDRDYEQYF. The CDR3 nucleotides read TGTGCCACGAGGGACAGAGACTACGAGCAGTACTTC. The rearrangement uses TRBV19 and TRBJ2-7; 7 bases match TRBD1. The V gene's germline CDR1 is LNHDA and CDR2 SQIVND (reference sequence). After removal of 10 bases from V and 3 bases from J, the junction contained 6 bases not matched to a gene. This CDR3 region has 12 residues. The variable domain in full, with the rest retrieved from reference TRBV19 and TRBJ2-7, is DGGITQSPKYLFRKEGQNVTLSCEQNLNHDAMYWYRQDPGQGLRLIYYSQIVNDFQKGDIAEGYSVSREKKESFPLTVTSAQKNPTAFYLCATRDRDYEQYFGPGTRLTVT.

There are many counts of this clonotype. The chain couples TRBV2 to TRBJ2-1; the D gene could be TRBD1 or TRBD2 (5 bases each). Germline values: CDR1 SNHLY, CDR2 FYNNEI. Trimming shortened V by 5 bases and J by 14 bases, and 13 bases separated the two germline ends. CDR3 length equals 11 residues. The CDR3 DNA reads as TGTGCCAGCAGTTTTGCCGGGACGGAGTTCTTC. It translates to CASSFAGTEFF.

This clonotype was counted only a few times. As DNA, the CDR3 is TGTGCCAGTTCCGGGACACCGGCCTACAATGAGCAGTTCTTC. It encodes CASSGTPAYNEQFF. The chain is built from TRBV27 and TRBJ2-1; maybe TRBD1 (6 bases). The V end lost 9 bases, the J end lost 2 bases, and 14 bases lay between the germline ends. The V gene's germline CDR1 is MNHEY and CDR2 SMNVEV (reference sequence). This CDR3 is 14 amino acids long.

This clonotype has ten or more counts. The chain is built from TRBV20-1 and TRBJ1-4; 9 positions match TRBD1. CDR3 length: 14 residues. V trimming: 4 bases; J trimming: 4 bases; junction bases outside the gene matches: 4. Germline V gene lookup returns CDR1 DFQATT and CDR2 SNEGSKA (reference sequence). CDR3 region: CSAKQGAFNEKLFF. In DNA, the CDR3 is TGCAGTGCTAAACAGGGGGCTTTTAATGAAAAACTGTTTTTT.

This clonotype was seen at least ten times. The rearrangement joins TRBV3-1 to TRBJ2-1; 12 positions match TRBD2. This CDR3 contains 16 residues. The germline V gene has CDR1 LGHDT and CDR2 YNNKEL (reference sequence). The ends lost 4 bases at V and 5 bases at J; junction bases unmatched: 6. The CDR3 loop is CASSPWTSGNHNEQFF. CDR3 coding DNA: TGTGCCAGCAGCCCCTGGACTAGCGGGAACCACAATGAGCAGTTCTTC.

The chain is built from TRBV6-5 and TRBJ2-1; 8 bases match TRBD1. CDR3 length: 14 residues. The V segment lost 5 bases and the J segment 5 bases; nucleotides outside the gene matches: 5. Germline CDR1 and CDR2: MNHEY and SVGAGI. The CDR3 spells CASSRGQGDNEQFF. Written as DNA, the CDR3 is TGTGCCAGCAGTCGTGGACAGGGAGACAATGAGCAGTTCTTC.

Many counts were recorded for this clonotype. V and J are TRBV5-1 and TRBJ1-1, with D possibly being TRBD1 (5 bases). The V gene's germline CDR1 is SGHRS and CDR2 YFSETQ. The CDR3 has 16 residues. The V end lost 0 bases, the J end lost 0 bases, and 12 bases lay between the germline ends. For the CDR3, the DNA is TGCGCCAGCAGCTTGGGGGGACTTCGGATGAACACTGAAGCTTTCTTT. It specifies CASSLGGLRMNTEAFF. Combining the CDR3 with reference TRBV5-1 and TRBJ1-1 gives the whole variable domain KAGVTQTPRYLIKTRGQQVTLSCSPISGHRSVSWYQQTPGQGLQFLFEYFSETQRNKGNFPGRFSGRQFSNSRSEMNVSTLELGDSALYLCASSLGGLRMNTEAFFGQGTRLTVV.

J is TRBJ1-1 and V is TRBV28; D may be TRBD1 (6 bases). There are 15 residues in the CDR3. Germline values: CDR1 MDHEN, CDR2 SYDVKM. V lost 7 bases and J 5 bases, leaving 20 bases between the germline ends. CDR3 DNA: TGTGCCAGCACCAAATGGGAGGGAGACAGGACTGAAGCTTTCTTT. This sequence encodes CASTKWEGDRTEAFF.